This note documents a single TCR beta chain sequence. Its antigen has not been determined. No quality values exist for individual bases; no much larger clone is one base distant. Receptors were amplified or captured by RACE. TCRdb records NextSeq 500 as the sequencer. During library preparation, unique molecular identifiers were attached to individual cDNA molecules so that TCRs could be counted in a quantitative, reproducible way. From each blood RNA sample, both TCR alpha and TCR beta chains were sequenced. Per the original workflow: Samples had a median of approximately 96,000 TCRs, with a range from about 23,224 to 700,000. V, J and CDR3 annotation of the TCR reads was performed with the Decombinator software suite. For PS versus PT1 abundance plots, all samples were subsampled to the same number of TCRs (28,000). Expanded TCRs were defined as absent before sensitization and observed at least eight times at the 2-week time point. The public reads were quality trimmed at Q25 with fastp and then assembled into clones with MiXCR by TCRdb, keeping productive beta chains. Rows merge per CDR3 protein into single entries with the most common DNA and genes. The authors' filters were not applied to this entry. The sample table lists 75,000 to 90,000 distinct CDR3 sequences, 9% to 12% of them with a count of one. Together, the top ten hold 1.1% to 1.5% of the sample.

The time point label of this sample denotes: patch test 1, 2 weeks after DPC sensitization. In light of the paper, this sample's treatment or condition label describes: therapeutic diphenylcyclopropenone sensitization with weekly scalp DPC. At each patch-test visit, blood was drawn before the patch test was applied. Eligible patients were aged 18 to 70, diagnosed with alopecia, deemed suitable for DPC therapy, and excluded if pregnant. Total RNA was isolated from unfractionated whole blood collected in Tempus Blood RNA tubes. This entry belongs to a study of human T cells and chemical hapten exposure (dated by TCRdb to the early 2020s). The study in broad terms: For sensitization, 2% DPC in acetone was applied to an approximately 2 cm by approximately 2 cm area of upper inner arm skin. Throughout the study period of about 22 weeks, patients also received therapeutic DPC doses to the scalp every week. Patient blood was sampled pre-sensitization (week 0) and at 2, 6 and about 24 weeks after DPC sensitization. Patch tests used Finn chambers with 0.01% DPC on the upper back, scored after 6 days by International Contact Dermatitis Research Group standards. Twenty-nine alopecia patients provided blood for TCR sequencing at one to four time points (pre-sensitization, 2, 6 and 24 weeks). The libraries were sequenced as a pool, and the TCR yield per sample differed mostly because of small variations in library volumes within the pool. Peripheral blood TCR repertoire changes were tracked in vivo in alopecia patients during primary and secondary sensitization to the hapten diphenylcyclopropenone (DPC). Most of the patients in the cohort were female, and the cohort covered alopecia areata with under or over 50% scalp involvement, alopecia totalis and alopecia universalis. Broad study findings and their caveats: The number of TCRs above 1 in 1000 frequency did not change with DPC sensitization; there was no evidence of global repertoire structure alterations. Because every patient had alopecia, a presumed autoimmune disease, the patients' immune response might differ from that of healthy individuals. Compared with pre-sensitization or healthy control sets, expanded TCRs formed significantly more large CDR3 similarity clusters, which is consistent with antigen-driven responses. A positive correlation was found between the number of PT1 expanded TCRs and patch test score, with significance reached at thresholds 8, 16 and 32 but not 4. After repeated subsampling, the strength of the expansion versus patch-test correlation and the threshold at which it became significant changed.

Sequencing was performed on whole blood, taken in connection with sensitization to the hapten diphenylcyclopropenone (DPC). This receptor was identified in a woman aged 45 to 65 with alopecia areata. Some clones in this sample may be carry-over from other donors' samples.

The DNA reads TGTGCCAGCAGCGCGGGGACAGGGGGTAAGACCCAGTACTTC. Its protein reads: CASSAGTGGKTQYF. The chain couples TRBV13 to TRBJ2-5; 11 junctional bases match TRBD1. CDR1 and CDR2 were assigned from the germline V gene (reference sequence) as PRHDT and FYEKMQ. Taken from cysteine to phenylalanine, the CDR3 has 14 residues. Only the CDR3 DNA stays, 42 bases, in frame from base 1. Germline trimming amounts to 5 bases on V and 6 bases on J, with 5 as the count of junction bases outside the gene matches.